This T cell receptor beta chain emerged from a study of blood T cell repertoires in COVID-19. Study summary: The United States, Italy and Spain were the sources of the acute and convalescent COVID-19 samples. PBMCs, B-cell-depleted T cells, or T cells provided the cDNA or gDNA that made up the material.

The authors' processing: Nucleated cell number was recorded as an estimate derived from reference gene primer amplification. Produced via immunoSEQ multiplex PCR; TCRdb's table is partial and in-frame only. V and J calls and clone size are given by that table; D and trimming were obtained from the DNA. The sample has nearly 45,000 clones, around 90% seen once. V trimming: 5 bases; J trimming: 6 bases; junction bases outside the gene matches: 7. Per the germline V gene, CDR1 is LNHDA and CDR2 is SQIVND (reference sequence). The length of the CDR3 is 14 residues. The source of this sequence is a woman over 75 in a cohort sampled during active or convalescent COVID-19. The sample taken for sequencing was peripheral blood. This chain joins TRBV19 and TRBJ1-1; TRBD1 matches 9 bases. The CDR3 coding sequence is TGTGCCAGTAGTCCCGACAGGGGGACGGCTGAAGCTTTCTTT. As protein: CASSPDRGTAEAFF.